Shown below are 2 T cell receptor beta chains from a single sample sequenced in a study of regulatory T cells in long-lasting Graves disease. Time point described: persistent/refractory GD, antithyroid drugs over 5 years with positive TRAb. From PBMCs, RNA was extracted and then used to make the TCR library. Investigators prepared the TCR beta libraries by applying iRepertoire HTBI primers and Arm-PCR of CDR3 regions. TCRdb re-analysed the multiplex PCR reads in MiXCR, keeping a single row per CDR3 protein. Of hundreds of thousands of distinct CDR3 sequences in the sample, about a fifth were seen once. The sample here was peripheral blood mononuclear cells (PBMCs), taken when the disease was refractory, from a patient treated with antithyroid drugs. Receptors originate from a female donor with Graves disease.

This clonotype was detected ten times or more. The chain couples TRBV28 to TRBJ2-7; no reliable D call. The V end lost 4 bases, the J end lost 2 bases, and 6 bases lay between the germline ends. CDR3 size: 12 residues. Germline V gene lookup returns CDR1 MDHEN and CDR2 SYDVKM. CDR3 region: CASSYNAYEQYF. CDR3 DNA sequence: TGTGCCAGCAGTTACAACGCCTACGAGCAGTACTTC.

This CDR3 reads CASSYSSLAGARNEQFF. In DNA, the CDR3 is TGTGCCAGCAGTTACTCGAGTCTAGCGGGAGCGAGGAATGAGCAGTTCTTC. The chain has TRBV6-2 or TRBV6-3 and TRBJ2-1; 10 bases align to TRBD2. Germline loops: CDR1 MNHEY, CDR2 SVGEGT. Losses at the gene ends were 0 bases for V and 7 bases for J; bases not matched to a gene: 9. The CDR3 is made up of 17 amino acids.